This T cell receptor beta chain was found in a study of blood T cell repertoires in COVID-19. Losses at the gene ends were 5 bases for V and 2 bases for J; bases not matched to a gene: 5. This CDR3 has 16 amino acids. Germline lookup yields CDR1 LNHDA and CDR2 SQIVND (reference sequence). Sequenced by immunoSEQ multiplex PCR; TCRdb stores in-frame clones only, minus some. The table has hundreds of thousands of clones, 88% seen once. Input material: peripheral blood. The sequence was collected from a woman aged 50 to 60 with COVID-19, enrolled during active disease. V gene TRBV19 combines with J gene TRBJ2-5; 13 nucleotides line up with TRBD2. The CDR3 sequence is CASSSGLAGAQETQYF. The DNA for the CDR3 is TGTGCCAGTAGTTCCGGACTAGCGGGGGCTCAAGAGACCCAGTACTTC.